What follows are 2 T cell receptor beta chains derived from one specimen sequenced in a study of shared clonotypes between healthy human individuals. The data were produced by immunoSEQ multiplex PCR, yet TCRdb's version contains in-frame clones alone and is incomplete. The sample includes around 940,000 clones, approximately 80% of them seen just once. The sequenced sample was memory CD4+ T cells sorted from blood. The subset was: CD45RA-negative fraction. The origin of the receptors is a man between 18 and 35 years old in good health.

CDR3 in DNA: TGCGCCAGCAGCGGGATCGGGTCCAGAGACAATGAGCAGTTCTTC. Protein sequence: CASSGIGSRDNEQFF. This chain uses TRBV5-1 with TRBJ2-1; D is unresolved. Trimming stripped 4 bases from V and 5 bases from J, with 16 bases between. Germline V gene sequence: CDR1 SGHRS, CDR2 YFSETQ. This CDR3 is built from 15 residues.

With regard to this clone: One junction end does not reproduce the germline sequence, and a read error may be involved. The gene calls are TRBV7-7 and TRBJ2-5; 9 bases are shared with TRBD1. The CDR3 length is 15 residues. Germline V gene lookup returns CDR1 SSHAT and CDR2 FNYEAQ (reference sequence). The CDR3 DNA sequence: TGTGCTAGCAGCCCCCGACAGGGGGAGTGGGAGACCCAGTACTTC. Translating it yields CASSPRQGEWETQYF.